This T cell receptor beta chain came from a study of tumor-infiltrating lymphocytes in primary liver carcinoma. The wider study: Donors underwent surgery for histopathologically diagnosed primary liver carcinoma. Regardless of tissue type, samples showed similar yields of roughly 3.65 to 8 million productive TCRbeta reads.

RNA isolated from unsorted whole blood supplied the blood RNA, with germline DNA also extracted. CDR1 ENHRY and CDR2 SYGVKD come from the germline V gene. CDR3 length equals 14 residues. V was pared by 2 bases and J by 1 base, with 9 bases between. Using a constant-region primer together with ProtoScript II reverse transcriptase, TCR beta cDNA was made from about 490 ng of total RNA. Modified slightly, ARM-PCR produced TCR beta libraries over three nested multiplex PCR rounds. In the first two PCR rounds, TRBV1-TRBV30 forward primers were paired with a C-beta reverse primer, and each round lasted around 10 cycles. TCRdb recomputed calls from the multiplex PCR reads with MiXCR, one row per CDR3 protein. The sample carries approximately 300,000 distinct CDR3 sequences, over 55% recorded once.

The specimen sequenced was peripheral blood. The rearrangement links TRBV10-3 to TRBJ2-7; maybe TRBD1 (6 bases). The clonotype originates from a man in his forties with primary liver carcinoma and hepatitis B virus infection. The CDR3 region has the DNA TGTGCCATCAGTGAGGCTGGACAGTCCTACGAGCAGTACTTC. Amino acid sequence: CAISEAGQSYEQYF.